This record looks at one TCR beta chain sequence and its context. From germline, CDR1 is MDHEN and CDR2 SYDVKM. This CDR3 has 14 residues. Between the trimmed V and J ends, which lost 6 bases and 1 base, there was a span of 12 bases. This entry belongs to a study of cytotoxic CD8 clonotypes in ibrutinib-treated CLL. This table comes from immunoSEQ multiplex PCR, and its TCRdb copy is limited to in-frame clones, with some not included. The data contain 150,000 to 200,000 clones, around nine tenths of them seen just once; the ten biggest clones take up 3%. The J gene is TRBJ1-2, the V gene TRBV28; D may be TRBD1 (5 bases). Sequences were derived from PBMCs, sampled at disease progression, from a patient treated with ibrutinib. The TCR originated in a human donor with chronic lymphocytic leukemia. CDR3: CASSPGGINYGYTF. DNA of the CDR3: TGTGCCAGCAGCCCCGGGGGAATTAACTATGGCTACACCTTC.